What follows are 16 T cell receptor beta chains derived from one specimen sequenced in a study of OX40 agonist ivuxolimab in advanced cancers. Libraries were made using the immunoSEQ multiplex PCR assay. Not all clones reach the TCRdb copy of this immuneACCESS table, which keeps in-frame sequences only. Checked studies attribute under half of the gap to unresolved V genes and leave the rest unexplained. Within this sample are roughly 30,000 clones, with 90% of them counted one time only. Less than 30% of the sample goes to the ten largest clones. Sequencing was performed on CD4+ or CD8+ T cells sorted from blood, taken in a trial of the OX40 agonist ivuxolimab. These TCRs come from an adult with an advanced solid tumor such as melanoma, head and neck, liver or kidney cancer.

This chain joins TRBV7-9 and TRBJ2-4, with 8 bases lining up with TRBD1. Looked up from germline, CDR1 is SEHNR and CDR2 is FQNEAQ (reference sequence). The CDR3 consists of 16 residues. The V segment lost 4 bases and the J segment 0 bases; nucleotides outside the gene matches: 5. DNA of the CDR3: TGTGCCAGCAGCTCCGGACAGGGATTAGCCAAAAACATTCAGTACTTC. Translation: CASSSGQGLAKNIQYF. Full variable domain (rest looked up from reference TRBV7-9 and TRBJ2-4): DTGVSQNPRHKITKRGQNVTFRCDPISEHNRLYWYRQTLGQGPEFLTYFQNEAQLEKSRLLSDRFSAERPKGSFSTLEIQRTEQGDSAMYLCASSSGQGLAKNIQYFGAGTRLSVL.

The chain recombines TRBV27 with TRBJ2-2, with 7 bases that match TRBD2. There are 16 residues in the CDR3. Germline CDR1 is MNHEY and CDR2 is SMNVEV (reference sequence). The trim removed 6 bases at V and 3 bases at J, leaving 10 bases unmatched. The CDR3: CASSPPRTSYTGELFF. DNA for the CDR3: TGTGCCAGCAGCCCACCCCGGACTAGTTACACCGGGGAGCTGTTTTTT.

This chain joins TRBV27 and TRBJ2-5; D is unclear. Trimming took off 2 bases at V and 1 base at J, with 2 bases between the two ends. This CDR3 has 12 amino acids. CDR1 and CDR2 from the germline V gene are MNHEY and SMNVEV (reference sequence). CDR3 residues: CASSLPQETQYF. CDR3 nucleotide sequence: TGTGCCAGCAGTTTACCCCAAGAGACCCAGTACTTC.

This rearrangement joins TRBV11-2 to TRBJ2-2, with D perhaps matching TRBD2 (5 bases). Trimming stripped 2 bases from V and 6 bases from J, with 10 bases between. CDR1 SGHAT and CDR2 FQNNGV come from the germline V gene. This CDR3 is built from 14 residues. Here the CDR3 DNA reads TGTGCCAGCAGCTTATCGGGGATCGCCGGGGAGCTGTTTTTT. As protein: CASSLSGIAGELFF.

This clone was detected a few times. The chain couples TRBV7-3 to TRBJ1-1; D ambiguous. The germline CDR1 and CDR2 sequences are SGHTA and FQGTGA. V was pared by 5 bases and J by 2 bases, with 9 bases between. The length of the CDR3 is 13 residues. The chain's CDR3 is CASSAGLNTEAFF. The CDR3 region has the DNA TGTGCCAGCAGCGCCGGGCTAAACACTGAAGCTTTCTTT.

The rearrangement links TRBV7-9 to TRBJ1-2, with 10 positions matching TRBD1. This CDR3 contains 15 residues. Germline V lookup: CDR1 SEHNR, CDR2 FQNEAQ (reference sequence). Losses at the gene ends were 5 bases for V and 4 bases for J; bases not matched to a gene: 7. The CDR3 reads CASSPGQGGPYGYTF. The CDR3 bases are TGTGCCAGCAGCCCCGGACAGGGGGGACCCTATGGCTACACCTTC.

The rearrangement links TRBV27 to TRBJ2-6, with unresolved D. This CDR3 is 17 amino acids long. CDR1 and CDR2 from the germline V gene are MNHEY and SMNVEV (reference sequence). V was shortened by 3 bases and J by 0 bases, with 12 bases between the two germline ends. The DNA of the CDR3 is TGTGCCAGCAGTTTTTGGCCGAAAAGCTCTGGGGCCAACGTCCTGACTTTC. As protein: CASSFWPKSSGANVLTF.

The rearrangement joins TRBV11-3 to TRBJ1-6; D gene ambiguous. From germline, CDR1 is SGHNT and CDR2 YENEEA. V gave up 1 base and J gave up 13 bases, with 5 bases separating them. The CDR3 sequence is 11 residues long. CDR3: CASSLVQPLHF. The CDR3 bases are TGTGCCAGCAGCTTAGTACAGCCCCTCCACTTT.

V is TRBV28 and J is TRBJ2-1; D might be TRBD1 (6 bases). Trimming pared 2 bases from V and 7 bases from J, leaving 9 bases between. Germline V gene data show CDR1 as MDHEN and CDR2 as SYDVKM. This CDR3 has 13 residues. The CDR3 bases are TGTGCCAGCAGTTTAGGGGGCGCTAATGAGCAGTTCTTC. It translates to CASSLGGANEQFF.

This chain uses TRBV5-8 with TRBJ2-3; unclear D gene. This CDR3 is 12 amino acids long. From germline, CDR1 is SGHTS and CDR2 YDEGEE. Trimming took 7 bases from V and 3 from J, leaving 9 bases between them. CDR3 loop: CASSELTDTQYF. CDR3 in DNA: TGTGCCAGCTCCGAATTAACAGATACGCAGTATTTT.

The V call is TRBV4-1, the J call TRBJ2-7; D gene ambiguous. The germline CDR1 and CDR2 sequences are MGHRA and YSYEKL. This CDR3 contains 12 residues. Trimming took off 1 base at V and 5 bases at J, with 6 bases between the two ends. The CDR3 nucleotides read TGCGCCAGCAGCCAAGGCCGCAACGAGCAGTACTTC. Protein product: CASSQGRNEQYF.

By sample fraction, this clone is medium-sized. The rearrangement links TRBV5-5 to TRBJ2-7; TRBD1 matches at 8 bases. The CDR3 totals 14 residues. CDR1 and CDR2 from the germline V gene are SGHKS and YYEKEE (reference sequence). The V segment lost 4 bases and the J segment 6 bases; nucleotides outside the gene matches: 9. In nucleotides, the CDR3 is TGTGCCAGCAGCCCGGGACAGGTGTCCCGCGAGCAGTACTTC. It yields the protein CASSPGQVSREQYF. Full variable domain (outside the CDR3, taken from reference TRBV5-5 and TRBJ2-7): DAGVTQSPTHLIKTRGQQVTLRCSPISGHKSVSWYQQVLGQGPQFIFQYYEKEERGRGNFPDRFSARQFPNYSSELNVNALLLGDSALYLCASSPGQVSREQYFGPGTRLTVT.

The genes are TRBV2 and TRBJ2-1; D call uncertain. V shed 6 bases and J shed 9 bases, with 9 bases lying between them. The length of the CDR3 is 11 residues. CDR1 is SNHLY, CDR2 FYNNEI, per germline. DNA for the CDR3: TGTGCCAGCAGAGATTCTGGTGAGCAGTTCTTC. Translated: CASRDSGEQFF.

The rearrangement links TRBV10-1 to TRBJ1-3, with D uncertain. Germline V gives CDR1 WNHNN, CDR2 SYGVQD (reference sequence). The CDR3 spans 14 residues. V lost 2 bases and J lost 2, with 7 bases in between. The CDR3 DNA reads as TGCGCCAGCAGTGAGGGGAGTACTGGAAACACCATATATTTT. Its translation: CASSEGSTGNTIYF.

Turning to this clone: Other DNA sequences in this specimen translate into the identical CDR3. The CDR3 DNA reads as TGTGCCAGCAGCCCGGGGCCGGGGGAGCAGTACTTC. Translated, it gives CASSPGPGEQYF. The chain links TRBV7-9 to TRBJ2-7; TRBD1 or TRBD2 may be the D gene (5 bases each). Trimming took off 5 bases at V and 7 bases at J, with 12 bases between the two ends. The CDR3 totals 12 residues. Germline V gene sequence: CDR1 SEHNR, CDR2 FQNEAQ (reference sequence).

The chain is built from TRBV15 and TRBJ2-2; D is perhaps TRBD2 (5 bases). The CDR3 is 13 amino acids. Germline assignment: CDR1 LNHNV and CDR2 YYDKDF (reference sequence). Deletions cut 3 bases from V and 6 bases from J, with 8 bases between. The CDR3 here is CATSRDLAGELFF. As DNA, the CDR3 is TGTGCCACCAGCAGGGACTTGGCCGGGGAGCTGTTTTTT.